This T cell receptor beta chain was sequenced during a study of blood T cell repertoires in COVID-19. Data came from immunoSEQ multiplex PCR; TCRdb stores just in-frame clones and leaves some out. The sample has 450,000 or so clones, approximately 90% seen once. The sequencing sample was made of peripheral blood. This TCR came from a man between 18 and 29 years old with COVID-19, enrolled during active disease.

This CDR3 reads CASAPASGRNEQYF. The CDR3 nucleotides read TGTGCCAGCGCTCCGGCTAGCGGGAGAAACGAGCAGTACTTC. The rearrangement uses TRBV7-3 and TRBJ2-7, with 10 bases aligning to TRBD2. The CDR3 totals 14 residues. Germline V gives CDR1 SGHTA, CDR2 FQGTGA. Trimming cost V 8 bases and J 5 bases; bases outside gene matches: 9.